This TCR beta chain was profiled in a study of shared clonotypes between healthy human individuals. The study, taken as a whole, reports: About 5% of naive CD4 clonotypes were shared across a few donors.

After removal of 6 bases from V and 5 bases from J, the junction contained 6 bases not matched to a gene. Germline V gives CDR1 SNHLY, CDR2 FYNNEI. This CDR3 comprises 13 residues. CD45RO-negative CD8 cells positively selected for CCR7 made up the naive population, which excluded terminally differentiated effector memory CD45RA+ cells. Of note for this clone: The antigen is undetermined.

Using immunoSEQ multiplex PCR, the repertoire was profiled, and TCRdb retains in-frame clones only, with some absent. The table has nearly 600,000 clones, less than 97% seen once. Sequencing used naive CD8+ T cells sorted from blood. This sequence was found in a woman aged 25 to 39 in good health. The rearrangement uses TRBV2 and TRBJ2-7; 8 positions match TRBD1. The CDR3 DNA is TGTGCCAGCAGGCTACGGACAGGGAACGAGCAGTACTTC. Translation: CASRLRTGNEQYF.